A single sample gave rise to the 18 T cell receptor beta chains below, sequenced in a study of blood T cell repertoires in COVID-19. Assay: immunoSEQ multiplex PCR; the TCRdb copy retains only in-frame clones and omits some. This sample has under 110,000 clones; about two thirds occur once, and the top ten carry 0.9%. What was sequenced was peripheral blood. The receptors come from a human donor with acute or convalescent COVID-19. The donor label of this sample is uncertain.

CDR3 amino acids: CSVEDSGWGRETQYF. The CDR3, as DNA: TGCAGCGTTGAAGATTCGGGTTGGGGGCGAGAGACCCAGTACTTC. This chain joins TRBV29-1 and TRBJ2-5; perhaps TRBD1 as D (6 bases). Germline V gene data show CDR1 as SQVTM and CDR2 as ANQGSEA. V was trimmed by 0 bases and J by 4 bases, leaving 15 bases between them. This CDR3 comprises 15 residues. Full variable domain (outside the CDR3, taken from reference TRBV29-1 and TRBJ2-5): SAVISQKPSRDICQRGTSLTIQCQVDSQVTMMFWYRQQPGQSLTLIATANQGSEATYESGFVIDKFPISRPNLTFSTLTVSNMSPEDSSIYLCSVEDSGWGRETQYFGPGTRLLVL.

The chain uses TRBV5-1 and TRBJ1-1; D is perhaps TRBD1 (6 bases). This CDR3 region has 14 residues. CDR1 and CDR2 from the germline V gene are SGHRS and YFSETQ. V lost 0 bases to trimming and J lost 4 bases, with 10 bases between them. The CDR3 region is CASSLAGDATEAFF. The CDR3 region has the DNA TGCGCCAGCAGCTTGGCAGGGGACGCCACTGAAGCTTTCTTT. Filled out from reference TRBV5-1 and TRBJ1-1, the complete variable domain reads KAGVTQTPRYLIKTRGQQVTLSCSPISGHRSVSWYQQTPGQGLQFLFEYFSETQRNKGNFPGRFSGRQFSNSRSEMNVSTLELGDSALYLCASSLAGDATEAFFGQGTRLTVV.

The CDR3 reads CASSIGGVNTGELFF. CDR3 bases: TGTGCCAGTAGTATAGGGGGGGTGAACACCGGGGAGCTGTTTTTT. The chain recombines TRBV19 with TRBJ2-2; possibly TRBD2 for D (6 bases). This CDR3 contains 15 residues. V was cut by 1 base and J by 1 base, with 7 bases left in between. The germline CDR1 and CDR2 sequences are LNHDA and SQIVND (reference sequence).

The rearrangement uses TRBV2 and TRBJ2-7; TRBD1 matches 10 bases. V dropped 7 bases and J dropped 5; count of bases not matched to a gene: 5. Germline CDR1 and CDR2: SNHLY and FYNNEI. The CDR3 is made up of 13 amino acids. CDR3 coding DNA: TGTGCCAGCACGTGGGACAGGGGAAACGAGCAGTACGTC. This codes for CASTWDRGNEQYV.

The sample holds one count of this clone. V and J are TRBV7-9 and TRBJ1-5, with D maybe TRBD1 (5 bases). Trimming cost V 0 bases and J 4 bases, with 10 bases left between them. Germline V gene data show CDR1 as SEHNR and CDR2 as FQNEAQ (reference sequence). The CDR3 spans 15 residues. Here the CDR3 DNA reads TGTGCCAGCAGCTTAGCGGGGGGACCAAATCAGCCCCAGCATTTT. It is translated as CASSLAGGPNQPQHF.

This clone was picked up a small number of times. V and J are TRBV28 and TRBJ1-2; a possible D gene is TRBD1 (6 bases). The germline V gene encodes CDR1 MDHEN and CDR2 SYDVKM. The ends were cut back, 6 bases at V and 4 bases at J, with 15 bases in the middle. The CDR3 extends over 14 amino acids. CDR3 in amino acids: CASSPPGQFYGYTF. The CDR3 DNA reads as TGTGCCAGCAGCCCCCCCGGACAGTTCTATGGCTACACCTTC.

This chain links TRBV5-6 with TRBJ1-1, with TRBD1 as a possible D gene (6 bases). V lost 5 bases to trimming and J lost 4 bases, with 21 bases between them. There are 16 residues in the CDR3. The germline V gene has CDR1 SGHDT and CDR2 YYEEEE. DNA of the CDR3: TGTGCCAGCAGAATATATGACAGGATGTCCGGCACTGAAGCTTTCTTT. As protein: CASRIYDRMSGTEAFF.

Here the CDR3 reads CASIKGDSYEQYF. As DNA, the CDR3 is TGTGCCAGCATTAAGGGGGACTCCTACGAGCAGTACTTC. This chain links TRBV2 with TRBJ2-7; tentative D call: TRBD1 (6 bases). The CDR3 spans 13 residues. Trimming left V 7 bases short and J 0 bases short, with 10 bases between. Germline V lookup: CDR1 SNHLY, CDR2 FYNNEI.

The J gene is TRBJ2-2, the V gene TRBV5-4; unclear D gene. Trimming stripped 10 bases from V and 7 bases from J, with 14 bases between. The CDR3 totals 12 residues. Germline assignment: CDR1 SGHNT and CDR2 YYREEE (reference sequence). The CDR3 sequence: CAAARVHGELFF. CDR3 nucleotide sequence: TGTGCCGCGGCTCGGGTACACGGGGAGCTGTTTTTT.

This sequence joins TRBV7-8 and TRBJ1-6; no definite D call. CDR3 length: 13 residues. V was shortened by 5 bases and J by 7 bases, with 9 bases between the two germline ends. Germline-derived CDR1 and CDR2 are SGHVS and FQNEAQ. The CDR3 loop reads CASSLKRNSPLHF. The CDR3 DNA is TGTGCCAGCAGCCTGAAACGGAATTCACCCCTCCACTTT.

The CDR3 here is CASSLGAGGAGYTF. CDR3 in DNA: TGTGCCAGCAGCTTAGGCGCGGGGGGGGCTGGCTACACCTTC. The chain is built from TRBV7-6 and TRBJ1-2; possibly TRBD1 for D (6 bases). Germline V gene sequence: CDR1 SGHVS, CDR2 FNYEAQ. Trimming removed 1 base from V and 7 bases from J, with 13 bases in between. The CDR3 loop spans 14 amino acids.

This clone was found a few times. This chain links TRBV7-9 with TRBJ2-7; a weak D match, TRBD1 (7 bases). Looked up from germline, CDR1 is SEHNR and CDR2 is FQNEAQ (reference sequence). CDR3 length equals 15 residues. Trimming removed 5 bases at V and 6 bases at J, with 20 bases between. This CDR3 is CASSPGGTASSEQYF. The CDR3 DNA sequence: TGTGCCAGCAGCCCAGGGGGGACAGCTAGTAGCGAGCAGTACTTC.

The chain uses TRBV5-4 and TRBJ1-2; 7 bases fit TRBD1. This CDR3 has 14 residues. With V trimmed by 2 bases and J by 6 bases, 7 bases remained unmatched. The V gene's germline CDR1 is SGHNT and CDR2 YYREEE (reference sequence). Here the CDR3 reads CASSFKGGADGYTF. In nucleotides, the CDR3 is TGTGCCAGCAGCTTTAAAGGGGGCGCAGATGGCTACACCTTC.

The chain carries TRBV4-1 and TRBJ1-1; the match to TRBD1 covers 7 bases. Germline V lookup: CDR1 MGHRA, CDR2 YSYEKL. This CDR3 spans 15 amino acids. J gave up 0 bases and V 2 bases, and 3 bases lay outside the gene matches. The chain's CDR3 is CASSQRQGVNTEAFF. The CDR3 nucleotides read TGCGCCAGCAGCCAAAGACAGGGCGTGAACACTGAAGCTTTCTTT.

Points on this clone: Other DNA sequences in the sample encode the same CDR3. The V call is TRBV28, the J call TRBJ1-2; no clear D gene. This CDR3 is built from 14 residues. Germline CDR1 is MDHEN and CDR2 is SYDVKM. Trimming left V 6 bases short and J 0 bases short, with 11 bases between. The DNA of the CDR3 is TGTGCCAGCAGCCTTGGAGGAGCTAACTATGGCTACACCTTC. It is translated as CASSLGGANYGYTF.

The chain recombines TRBV6-5 with TRBJ1-2; perhaps TRBD1 as D (5 bases). The CDR3 runs to 14 residues. CDR1 and CDR2 from the germline V gene are MNHEY and SVGAGI. V lost 2 bases to trimming and J lost 4 bases, with 11 bases between them. This CDR3 reads CASSYLWGGYGYTF. The CDR3 nucleotides read TGTGCCAGCAGTTACCTATGGGGGGGCTATGGCTACACCTTC.

The chain has TRBV2 and TRBJ1-6; 9 nucleotides agree with TRBD1. V gave up 7 bases and J gave up 4 bases; unmatched junction bases: 5. The CDR3 consists of 15 residues. Germline CDR1 and CDR2: SNHLY and FYNNEI. The CDR3 DNA sequence: TGTGCCAGCAAGGAAGACAGGGGGTATAATTCACCCCTCCACTTT. It encodes CASKEDRGYNSPLHF.

The CDR3 DNA sequence: TGTGCCTGGAGTTCGACAGGGGGCAGGAATTCACCCCTCCACTTT. Protein: CAWSSTGGRNSPLHF. The chain employs TRBV30 and TRBJ1-6; TRBD1 matches 10 bases. Germline values: CDR1 GTSNPN, CDR2 SVGIG (reference sequence). The CDR3 is made up of 15 amino acids. Trimming at V came to 2 bases and at J to 7 bases, leaving 5 bases not matched to a gene.